These 30 T cell receptor beta chains were sequenced from one sample in a study of shared clonotypes between healthy human individuals. TCRdb's copy holds only in-frame clones and misses some; the assay was immunoSEQ multiplex PCR. The repertoire holds 950,000 to 1,300,000 clones, with about 75% as singletons. The specimen was memory CD4+ T cells sorted from blood. Noted subset: CD45RA-negative fraction. All receptors come from a young man in good health.

The gene calls are TRBV25-1 and TRBJ2-7, with 8 nucleotides matching TRBD2. The CDR3 has 13 residues. Germline-derived CDR1 and CDR2 are MGHDK and SYGVNS. V lost 4 bases, J lost 5 bases, and 4 bases stayed unmatched. CDR3 DNA: TGTGCCAGCAGTGGACGGGGGGGCCACGAGCAGTACTTC. It codes for CASSGRGGHEQYF.

This rearrangement joins TRBV2 to TRBJ1-6, with D perhaps TRBD1 (6 bases). Trimming left V 6 bases short and J 9 bases short, with 9 bases between. Germline-derived CDR1 and CDR2 are SNHLY and FYNNEI. The CDR3 has 12 amino acids. CDR3 protein: CASRGQSSPLHF. The CDR3 DNA sequence: TGTGCCAGCAGAGGACAGTCTTCACCCCTCCACTTT. Full variable domain (rest looked up from reference TRBV2 and TRBJ1-6): EPEVTQTPSHQVTQMGQEVILRCVPISNHLYFYWYRQILGQKVEFLVSFYNNEISEKSEIFDDQFSVERPDGSNFTLKIRSTKLEDSAMYFCASRGQSSPLHFGNGTRLTVT.

The chain couples TRBV7-9 to TRBJ2-7, with 11 positions matching TRBD1. In germline, CDR1 is SEHNR, CDR2 FQNEAQ (reference sequence). The length of the CDR3 is 17 residues. With 6 bases clipped from V and 6 bases from J, the junction kept 16 bases outside the gene matches. This chain's CDR3 is CASRWAPRFGQGAEQYF. CDR3 nucleotides: TGTGCCAGCAGGTGGGCCCCCCGCTTTGGACAGGGGGCCGAGCAGTACTTC.

V is TRBV5-1 and J is TRBJ2-3; D perhaps matches TRBD2 (5 bases). V lost 0 bases, J lost 2 bases, and 10 bases lay in between. This CDR3 spans 15 amino acids. CDR1 is SGHRS and CDR2 is YFSETQ in the germline V gene. For the CDR3, the DNA is TGCGCCAGCAGCTTGGACGGGAATCCCACAGATACGCAGTATTTT. Its translation is CASSLDGNPTDTQYF.

The chain employs TRBV9 and TRBJ1-1; D is ambiguous. There are 14 residues in the CDR3. Germline values: CDR1 SGDLS, CDR2 YYNGEE. Trimming pared 0 bases from V and 0 bases from J, leaving 6 bases between. As DNA, the CDR3 is TGTGCCAGCAGCGTAGCCGACATGAACACTGAAGCTTTCTTT. It codes for CASSVADMNTEAFF.

The chain combines TRBV27 with TRBJ2-1, with 7 bases matching TRBD2. Germline CDR1 is MNHEY and CDR2 is SMNVEV (reference sequence). This CDR3 is built from 14 residues. Germline trimming cut 7 bases from V and 3 bases from J; bases unmatched to any gene: 6. CDR3 residues: CASNAGVNYNEQFF. The CDR3 DNA follows: TGTGCCAGCAACGCGGGAGTGAACTACAATGAGCAGTTCTTC.

The chain joins TRBV11-2 to TRBJ2-3; TRBD2 matches 8 bases. CDR3 size: 16 residues. V lost 5 bases to trimming and J lost 2 bases; unmatched junction nucleotides: 9. CDR1 SGHAT and CDR2 FQNNGV come from the germline V gene. CDR3 sequence: CASSPVVGRATDTQYF. The CDR3 region has the DNA TGTGCCAGCAGCCCCGTAGTCGGGAGGGCCACAGATACGCAGTATTTT.

This clone was counted only a few times. The chain links TRBV7-2 to TRBJ2-1; TRBD2 aligns across 7 bases. There are 16 residues in the CDR3. J was trimmed by 5 bases and V by 2 bases; bases with no gene match: 9. The germline CDR1 and CDR2 sequences are SGHTA and FQGNSA. The CDR3 spells CASSLRPLGTNNEQFF. The CDR3 DNA follows: TGTGCCAGCAGCTTAAGGCCGCTTGGGACTAACAATGAGCAGTTCTTC.

The chain carries TRBV4-1 and TRBJ2-3; 8 bases fit TRBD1. CDR3 length: 16 amino acids. From germline, CDR1 is MGHRA and CDR2 YSYEKL. V dropped 0 bases and J dropped 1; count of bases not matched to a gene: 3. In DNA form, the CDR3 reads TGCGCCAGCAGCCAAGACCCGGGACAGGGCACAGATACGCAGTATTTT. Translating it yields CASSQDPGQGTDTQYF.

Notes on this clone: At one end, the junction sequence differs from germline, possibly due to a read error. The chain has TRBV7-7 and TRBJ1-1; D is uncertain. The CDR3 runs to 20 residues. Germline assignment: CDR1 SSHAT and CDR2 FNYEAQ (reference sequence). In nucleotides, the CDR3 is TGTGCTAGCAGCTTTATCGGTTTATTTTGGCGGTTTAGCGAGGGCACTGAAGCTTTCTTT. This codes for CASSFIGLFWRFSEGTEAFF.

The chain carries TRBV2 and TRBJ1-3, with D uncertain. V gave up 5 bases and J gave up 0 bases, with 14 bases separating them. The CDR3 length is 16 residues. Germline CDR1 is SNHLY and CDR2 is FYNNEI. In nucleotides, the CDR3 is TGTGCCAGCAGTCCAACGGAACCTCGCTCTGGAAACACCATATATTTT. Translation gives CASSPTEPRSGNTIYF.

V is TRBV6-1 and J is TRBJ2-7; perhaps TRBD1 as D (5 bases). V was shortened by 8 bases and J by 0 bases, with 14 bases between the two germline ends. CDR3 length equals 14 residues. Germline V gene lookup returns CDR1 MNHNS and CDR2 SASEGT. For the CDR3, the DNA is TGTGCCAGCGGCTTGGGGCAGACCTCCTACGAGCAGTACTTC. Its translation is CASGLGQTSYEQYF.

This sequence joins TRBV19 and TRBJ2-2; D tentatively fits TRBD1 or TRBD2 (7 bases each). Germline values: CDR1 LNHDA, CDR2 SQIVND (reference sequence). Trimming shortened V by 8 bases and J by 4 bases, and 14 bases separated the two germline ends. This CDR3 comprises 14 residues. CDR3 DNA: TGTGCCAGTCATCCCAGGGGGGGCACCGGGGAGCTGTTTTTT. Translating gives CASHPRGGTGELFF. The complete variable domain, with remaining parts taken from reference TRBV19 and TRBJ2-2, reads DGGITQSPKYLFRKEGQNVTLSCEQNLNHDAMYWYRQDPGQGLRLIYYSQIVNDFQKGDIAEGYSVSREKKESFPLTVTSAQKNPTAFYLCASHPRGGTGELFFGEGSRLTVL.

This clone was seen only a few times. The chain uses TRBV30 and TRBJ2-7; D might be TRBD2 (5 bases). The V end was cut by 3 bases, the J end by 1 base, with 13 bases between. The CDR3 loop spans 14 amino acids. Germline lookup yields CDR1 GTSNPN and CDR2 SVGIG (reference sequence). This CDR3 is CAWRVPAASYEQYF. The CDR3 nucleotides are TGTGCCTGGAGAGTCCCAGCGGCATCCTACGAGCAGTACTTC.

The rearrangement uses TRBV11-2 and TRBJ2-7, with D uncertain. Germline lookup yields CDR1 SGHAT and CDR2 FQNNGV. This CDR3 spans 13 amino acids. Trimming took 1 base from V and 5 from J, leaving 9 bases between them. Written as DNA, the CDR3 is TGTGCCAGCAGCTTAGGGTCATGGAACGAGCAGTACTTC. Amino acid sequence: CASSLGSWNEQYF.

This chain connects TRBV14 to TRBJ2-5; the D is unclear. CDR3 size: 13 residues. Germline V gene data show CDR1 as SGHDN and CDR2 as FVKESK. Trimming removed 0 bases at V and 5 bases at J, with 7 bases between. The CDR3 loop is CASSQDLGETQYF. The CDR3 DNA is TGTGCCAGCAGCCAAGACCTCGGGGAGACCCAGTACTTC.

The chain joins TRBV27 to TRBJ2-2; possibly TRBD2 for D (5 bases). The CDR3 consists of 15 residues. From germline, CDR1 is MNHEY and CDR2 SMNVEV (reference sequence). V shed 3 bases and J shed 4 bases, with 12 bases lying between them. CDR3 protein: CASSFETTATGELFF. DNA for the CDR3: TGTGCCAGCAGTTTTGAGACTACGGCCACCGGGGAGCTGTTTTTT.

Comments on this clone: Its ends do not fully match the called genes, so a read error is possible. The V call is TRBV6-7, the J call TRBJ2-7; D unresolved. TRBV6-7 is marked as an open reading frame, function uncertain. CDR3 length: 9 amino acids. CDR3 DNA: TGTGCCAGCAGTTACTTATTTATATTC. This encodes CASSYLFIF.

V usage is TRBV19 and J usage is TRBJ1-5, with D perhaps TRBD1 (5 bases). This CDR3 comprises 15 residues. CDR1 is LNHDA, CDR2 SQIVND, per germline (reference sequence). Trimming stripped 7 bases from V and 5 bases from J, with 18 bases between. The CDR3 reads CASTPTGQGYQPQHF. The CDR3 DNA is TGTGCCAGTACCCCTACGGGGCAGGGTTATCAGCCCCAGCATTTT. Drawing the rest from reference TRBV19 and TRBJ1-5, the complete variable domain is DGGITQSPKYLFRKEGQNVTLSCEQNLNHDAMYWYRQDPGQGLRLIYYSQIVNDFQKGDIAEGYSVSREKKESFPLTVTSAQKNPTAFYLCASTPTGQGYQPQHFGDGTRLSIL.

The genes are TRBV5-1 and TRBJ2-7, with D perhaps TRBD1 or TRBD2 (5 bases each). The germline CDR1 and CDR2 sequences are SGHRS and YFSETQ. The V end lost 6 bases, the J end lost 0 bases, and 16 bases lay between the germline ends. The CDR3 length is 15 residues. DNA of the CDR3: TGCGCCAGCACCCCGGGACCGGCGAGCTCCTACGAGCAGTACTTC. Protein product: CASTPGPASSYEQYF.

This clone has a handful of counts. It is unclear where the CDR3 begins or ends on the DNA, so no DNA is shown, and the CDR3 is as TCRdb lists it. The rearrangement links TRBV7-2 to TRBJ2-7; the tabulated D call, TRBD2, remains unverified against the DNA. The CDR3 is 12 residues long, counting both termini. Germline V gives CDR1 SGHTA, CDR2 FQGNSA. CDR3 sequence: CASSLWGEGAYF.

This chain connects TRBV5-1 to TRBJ1-2, with 8 bases aligning to TRBD1. Germline trimming cut 5 bases from V and 7 bases from J; bases unmatched to any gene: 7. The CDR3 is made up of 13 amino acids. Germline V gives CDR1 SGHRS, CDR2 YFSETQ. CDR3 amino acids: CASRLQGAGGYTF. CDR3 coding DNA: TGCGCCAGCAGGCTTCAGGGGGCAGGTGGCTACACCTTC.

This chain uses TRBV5-1 with TRBJ2-1, with D hard to call. CDR1 is SGHRS and CDR2 is YFSETQ in the germline V gene. Deletions cut 4 bases from V and 1 base from J, with 15 bases between. The CDR3 spans 16 residues. The CDR3 is CASSVRGGHSYNEQFF. As DNA, the CDR3 is TGCGCCAGCAGCGTGAGAGGTGGGCATTCCTACAATGAGCAGTTCTTC.

With respect to this clone: Only one base separates this from a far larger clonotype, so it likely reflects a read error. The identical CDR3 is also encoded by other nucleotide sequences in the sample. The V call is TRBV7-9, the J call TRBJ1-1; D possibly corresponds to TRBD1 (5 bases). Deletions cut 5 bases from V and 1 base from J, with 8 bases between. Germline values: CDR1 SEHNR, CDR2 FQNEAQ (reference sequence). The length of the CDR3 is 13 residues. CDR3 region: CASSPGQNTEAFF. The CDR3 DNA is TGTGCCAGCAGCCCCGGACAGAACACTGAAGCTTTCTTT.

The chain's CDR3 is CASSLRTGVETNEKLFF. Here the CDR3 DNA reads TGTGCCAGCAGCTTGAGGACAGGGGTAGAGACTAATGAAAAACTGTTTTTT. The chain joins TRBV9 to TRBJ1-4, with TRBD1 matching 9 bases. The ends lost 4 bases at V and 2 bases at J; junction bases unmatched: 9. The CDR3 runs 17 residues. The germline V gene encodes CDR1 SGDLS and CDR2 YYNGEE.

The chain joins TRBV7-2 to TRBJ2-3; 8 positions agree with TRBD2. This CDR3 comprises 15 residues. Trimming took 5 bases from V and 4 from J; bases not matched to a gene: 8. Germline CDR1 reads SGHTA; CDR2 reads FQGNSA. The CDR3 reads CASSDSGRGSDTQYF. DNA of the CDR3: TGTGCCAGCAGCGACAGCGGGAGAGGATCAGATACGCAGTATTTT.

This clone appeared a few times. The chain is built from TRBV28 and TRBJ1-1; D not resolved. Germline V gene data show CDR1 as MDHEN and CDR2 as SYDVKM. The CDR3 has 12 residues. The V gene lost 4 bases and the J gene lost 3 bases, with 6 bases spanning the gap. CDR3 DNA: TGTGCCAGCAGTTCCCGTGACACTGAAGCTTTCTTT. Translation gives CASSSRDTEAFF.

This chain uses TRBV30 with TRBJ2-1, with D perhaps matching TRBD2 (6 bases). Germline CDR1 reads GTSNPN; CDR2 reads SVGIG (reference sequence). This CDR3 is built from 10 residues. This CDR3 reads CGVGGYEQFF. CDR3 nucleotide sequence: TGTGGAGTGGGGGGATATGAGCAGTTCTTC.

The CDR3 DNA is TGTGCCAGCAGTCTGTCTATTTCGAGGTCACCCCTCCACTTT. Encoded protein: CASSLSISRSPLHF. This chain connects TRBV6-6 to TRBJ1-6, with no clear D. V was clipped by 5 bases and J by 10 bases, with 15 bases between them. The CDR3 extends over 14 amino acids. CDR1 MNHNY and CDR2 SVGAGI come from the germline V gene (reference sequence).

The V call is TRBV9, the J call TRBJ2-7, with D maybe TRBD1 (6 bases). Germline lookup yields CDR1 SGDLS and CDR2 YYNGEE. Trimming shortened V by 0 bases and J by 2 bases, and 15 bases separated the two germline ends. The length of the CDR3 is 16 residues. The CDR3 sequence: CASSVDGTNPAYEQYF. CDR3 DNA: TGTGCCAGCAGCGTAGATGGGACAAACCCAGCCTACGAGCAGTACTTC.